This T cell receptor (beta chain) was found in a study of blood T cell repertoires in COVID-19 (TCRdb year 2020). With regard to the full study: The collaborator samples originated in the United States, Italy and Spain and spanned the acute and convalescent phases of COVID-19. The prospective study material was composed of cDNA or gDNA derived from T cells, B-cell-depleted T cells, or PBMCs. Deeply sampled blood TCRbeta repertoires from subjects exposed to, actively infected with, or recovered from COVID-19 were included in the dataset. The repertoires were released in a freely available public database intended as a resource for research on the immune response to SARS-CoV-2. The samples were drawn from two sources: the first 160 participants of the ongoing ImmuneRACE study, and over 1,000 subjects contributed by 6 global collaborators. Nearly every sample came with metadata listing a de-identified subject ID, COVID-19 status, age in years and sex. HLA class I and class II types, where available, came from metadata supplied by the sample provider rather than from assay-based typing. The research as a whole found: The amount of clinical and demographic metadata varied by source and participant and was provided uncurated.

The germline V gene (reference sequence) gives CDR1 as SGHNT and CDR2 as YYREEE. V gives up 0 bases and J gives up 3 bases, and the segment between their germline ends measures 15 bases. Counted from cysteine to phenylalanine, this CDR3 has 16 amino acids. Solely the CDR3 DNA is kept, with 48 bases framed from the first base. TCRbeta CDR3 regions were amplified from genomic DNA by means of the immunoSEQ Assay, a bias-controlled multiplex PCR. The authors' analysis ran thus. The number of nucleated cells in each sample was estimated by amplification of reference gene primers within the assay. Sequence reads were collapsed and filtered to measure the absolute abundance of every unique TCRbeta CDR3 rearrangement. For each sample, productive Simpson clonality was calculated as the square root of Simpson's diversity index across productive rearrangements. TCRdb retrieved this table from immuneACCESS and kept in-frame rearrangements only. Not all clones are present; in checked studies, unresolved V genes account for under half, and no reason is known for the remainder. V and J calls and clone size are those listed in that table; D and trimming were worked out from the DNA. Across this sample there are 150,000 to 200,000 clones, with about 80% seen only once. The ten largest clones add up to approximately 15% of the sample.

Enrolling through a virtual design, the prospective study's participants ranged in age from roughly 18 to 100 years and lived across roughly 24 United States geographic areas. To assign participants to cohorts, the prospective study relied on clinical history that participants themselves reported in a screening survey and a study questionnaire. Exposed participants had been in contact, within 2 weeks of entering the study, with a person who had a PCR-confirmed or clinician-diagnosed case of COVID-19. In the prospective study, mobile phlebotomists collected whole blood, serum and a nasopharyngeal or oropharyngeal swab from each participant. Prospective study participants could optionally give additional blood draws and questionnaires over a 2-month period. Prospective study blood samples were shipped either frozen or at room temperature before DNA extraction. Regarding this clone: Its antigen target is currently unknown. Within one base of it there is no much larger clone, and no base qualities were kept.

The sequence came from a man between 60 and 75 years old who had been exposed to COVID-19. This chain is built from TRBV5-4 and TRBJ1-2; 6 matching bases give a weak D call of TRBD1. Sequenced material: PBMCs or T cells enriched from blood (not recorded which). The DNA sequence follows: TGTGCCAGCAGCTTGGGCCCCAGGGGAGAGGACTATGGCTACACCTTC. It translates to CASSLGPRGEDYGYTF.